This T cell receptor beta chain derives from a study of vaccination and CD4 T cells after COVID-19. Study-wide points: The appearance of a median approximately 90% of reactive clones in convalescent patients occurred only post-vaccination.

Regarding this clonotype: As yet, its antigen is unknown.

The Oncomine TCR Beta short-read assay was applied to DNA of cultured CD4+ T cells. TCRdb ran MiXCR on the PCR reads and lists one entry per CDR3 protein. Found here are some 11,000 distinct CDR3 sequences, approximately 58% of them singletons; the top ten hold approximately 8.7%. Deletions cut 0 bases from V and 3 bases from J, with 9 bases between. The CDR3 loop spans 14 amino acids. Germline V CDR1 and CDR2: SGHNT, YENEEA. Treatment denoted: approximately 9-day PBMC culture with coronavirus spike peptide pools or control peptides (ViraFEST assay). Culture of approximately 2 million PBMCs per well took place with about 10 IU/ml IL-2 and 9.5 to 10 ug/ml peptide pools.

The clonotype originates from a human donor who had recovered from COVID-19. The chain recombines TRBV11-3 with TRBJ2-7; the D is unclear. The sample here was CD4+ T cells from blood, cultured in vitro, taken before SARS-CoV-2 vaccination. Here the CDR3 reads CASSLEQVNYEQYF. As DNA, the CDR3 is TGTGCCAGCAGCTTAGAACAAGTGAACTACGAGCAGTACTTC.